Below, 16 T cell receptor beta chains from the same sample are listed, as sequenced in a study of T cells in Graves' hyperthyroidism and ophthalmopathy. Amplification targeted TCR beta CDR3 regions from RNA transcripts. In the first-round RT-PCR of the TCR CDR3, the HTBI primer set was used. TCRdb ran MiXCR on the multiplex PCR reads and lists one entry per CDR3 protein. The sample includes roughly 280,000 distinct CDR3 sequences, about 20% seen only once; the top ten take approximately 60%. The sequencing sample was made of blood. Receptor source: a man younger than 45 with Graves' ophthalmopathy.

This clonotype showed up just a few times. The V call is TRBV20-1, the J call TRBJ1-5; no definite D call. Trimming took off 0 bases at V and 9 bases at J, with 6 bases between the two ends. The length of the CDR3 is 11 residues. CDR1 and CDR2 (germline): DFQATT, SNEGSKA (reference sequence). Here the CDR3 reads CSAREGGPQHF. The CDR3 DNA sequence: TGCAGTGCTAGAGAGGGTGGGCCCCAGCATTTT.

As regards this clonotype: A much larger clonotype is one base distant, so this may be a read error. This chain joins TRBV28 and TRBJ2-7; no clear D. The CDR3 length is 14 residues. Trimming cost V 6 bases and J 6 bases, with 18 bases left between them. CDR1 and CDR2 from the germline V gene are MDHEN and SYDVKM. Here the CDR3 reads CASSRGPSPGEQYF. The CDR3 DNA sequence: TGTGCCAGCAGCCGTGGGCCCTCCCCGGGCGAGCAGTACTTC. The full variable domain, its missing parts supplied by reference TRBV28 and TRBJ2-7, is DVKVTQSSRYLVKRTGEKVFLECVQDMDHENMFWYRQDPGLGLRLIYFSYDVKMKEKGDIPEGYSVSREKKERFSLILESASTNQTSMYLCASSRGPSPGEQYFGPGTRLTVT.

The chain recombines TRBV5-1 with TRBJ2-7; no firm D call. V lost 4 bases and J 6 bases, leaving 8 bases between the germline ends. The CDR3 spans 11 residues. Germline V gives CDR1 SGHRS, CDR2 YFSETQ. CDR3 nucleotides: TGCGCCAGCAGCCTGGGGATCGAGCAGTACTTC. It codes for CASSLGIEQYF.

The chain employs TRBV29-1 and TRBJ2-7, with TRBD1 identical over 10 bases. The germline V gene encodes CDR1 SQVTM and CDR2 ANQGSEA. Trimming removed 5 bases from V and 0 bases from J; junction bases left unmatched: 4. The CDR3 contains 14 residues. The DNA for the CDR3 is TGCAGCGTTAAGGACAGGGGGGCCTCCTACGAGCAGTACTTC. Translated: CSVKDRGASYEQYF.

Many counts were recorded for this clonotype. The chain joins TRBV11-2 to TRBJ2-3; D might be TRBD2 (5 bases). This CDR3 contains 17 residues. The germline V gene encodes CDR1 SGHAT and CDR2 FQNNGV. V was pared by 1 base and J by 0 bases, with 14 bases between. The CDR3 nucleotides are TGTGCCAGCAGCTTAGCCACCGGAGGCACTAGCACAGATACGCAGTATTTT. This codes for CASSLATGGTSTDTQYF.

The chain joins TRBV6-2 or TRBV6-3 to TRBJ1-2; TRBD1 matches 7 bases. The CDR3 extends over 15 amino acids. The germline V gene encodes CDR1 MNHEY and CDR2 SVGEGT. Trimming removed 6 bases from V and 6 bases from J; junction bases left unmatched: 13. DNA for the CDR3: TGTGCCAGCAGCACACCCGGACAGGCCCTGGATGGCTACACCTTC. It is translated as CASSTPGQALDGYTF.

The rearrangement joins TRBV20-1 to TRBJ2-7; D call uncertain. CDR1 is DFQATT and CDR2 is SNEGSKA in the germline V gene (reference sequence). The CDR3 is made up of 12 amino acids. V shed 5 bases and J shed 0 bases, with 8 bases lying between them. The CDR3 nucleotides are TGCAGTGCTGGGCGGTTCTCCTACGAGCAGTACTTC. Translating gives CSAGRFSYEQYF.

This clonotype was seen more than once but under ten times. The CDR3 protein is CSAIRLAGGLSSYNEQFF. The CDR3 bases are TGCAGTGCTATTAGACTAGCGGGAGGCCTGAGCTCCTACAATGAGCAGTTCTTC. The chain links TRBV20-1 to TRBJ2-1, with TRBD2 matching 13 bases. Germline CDR1 reads DFQATT; CDR2 reads SNEGSKA (reference sequence). The CDR3 totals 18 residues. J gave up 0 bases and V 4 bases, and 9 bases lay outside the gene matches.

This sequence joins TRBV20-1 and TRBJ2-1; D possibly corresponds to TRBD2 (6 bases). Germline lookup yields CDR1 DFQATT and CDR2 SNEGSKA (reference sequence). Trimming stripped 6 bases from V and 3 bases from J, with 15 bases between. The CDR3 has 14 amino acids. In DNA form, the CDR3 reads TGCAGTGCCGGGGTGGGGGACTTCTACAATGAGCAGTTCTTC. The encoded protein is CSAGVGDFYNEQFF.

The genes are TRBV5-1 and TRBJ2-7; 11 bases are a match to TRBD2. V dropped 2 bases and J dropped 6; count of bases not matched to a gene: 7. The CDR3 is 15 amino acids. Germline V gene sequence: CDR1 SGHRS, CDR2 YFSETQ. The CDR3: CASSFRTSGSPEQYF. The CDR3 nucleotides read TGCGCCAGCAGCTTCAGAACTAGCGGGAGTCCCGAGCAGTACTTC.

This clonotype was recorded a few times. V and J are TRBV11-2 and TRBJ1-4, with a weak D call TRBD1 (5 bases). The V gene's germline CDR1 is SGHAT and CDR2 FQNNGV. Trimming stripped 0 bases from V and 4 bases from J, with 12 bases between. This CDR3 spans 16 amino acids. CDR3 sequence: CASSLDSGTDNEKLFF. DNA of the CDR3: TGTGCCAGCAGCTTAGATTCCGGGACGGATAATGAAAAACTGTTTTTT.

The table lists this clonotype with many counts. This chain joins TRBV6-1 and TRBJ2-7; D might be TRBD1 or TRBD2, each matching 5 bases. From germline, CDR1 is MNHNS and CDR2 SASEGT. V lost 8 bases, J lost 0 bases, and 17 bases lay in between. This CDR3 is 15 amino acids long. CDR3 sequence reads: CASGTLGRASYEQYF. In DNA, the CDR3 is TGTGCCAGCGGGACCTTGGGCAGGGCCTCCTACGAGCAGTACTTC.

The V and J genes are TRBV28 and TRBJ2-7; 7 bases are shared with TRBD2. Trimming at V came to 3 bases and at J to 0 bases, leaving 5 bases not matched to a gene. The CDR3 consists of 15 residues. Germline V gene lookup returns CDR1 MDHEN and CDR2 SYDVKM. The CDR3 loop is CASSFRGRASYEQYF. The CDR3 region has the DNA TGTGCCAGCAGTTTTCGGGGGAGGGCCTCCTACGAGCAGTACTTC.

This clonotype was observed a handful of times. The chain has TRBV2 and TRBJ2-7; D is unclear. Germline values: CDR1 SNHLY, CDR2 FYNNEI. V gave up 4 bases and J gave up 5 bases, with 15 bases separating them. This CDR3 contains 14 residues. The CDR3 reads CASSAVYRRDEQYF. The CDR3 coding sequence is TGTGCCAGCAGTGCCGTCTACCGTCGGGACGAGCAGTACTTC.

This clonotype was observed at least ten times. V and J are TRBV12-3 or TRBV12-4 and TRBJ2-2; D is ambiguous. The length of the CDR3 is 12 residues. The V end lost 4 bases, the J end lost 3 bases, and 3 bases lay between the germline ends. The CDR3 loop is CASSSDTGELFF. CDR3 nucleotide sequence: TGTGCCAGCAGTTCGGACACCGGGGAGCTGTTTTTT.

This clonotype occurred once. One end of the junction fails to match germline, which may point to a read error. The V gene is TRBV5-1, the J gene TRBJ2-1; 11 nucleotides line up with TRBD2. CDR1 is SGHRS and CDR2 is YFSETQ in the germline V gene. The CDR3 runs 15 residues. CDR3 loop: CASSFLAGGANEQFF. The CDR3 coding sequence is TGTGCCAGCAGCTTCCTAGCGGGGGGAGCGAATGAGCAGTTCTTC.